This T cell receptor (beta chain) was sequenced during a study of T cells after yellow fever vaccination. The length of the CDR3 is 14 residues. Germline CDR1 and CDR2: MDHEN and SYDVKM. Trimming took 8 bases from V and 7 from J, leaving 18 bases between them. General observations from the study: Post-booster repertoires again held most primary-vaccination clones (roughly 96% CD4, just under 90% CD8).

About this clonotype itself: Antigen: not known. A much larger clone differs from this one at a single base, so this may be a read error.

From the 5' RACE reads, TCRdb called clonotypes with MiXCR, one entry per CDR3 protein. This table has approximately 300,000 distinct CDR3 sequences, about 6.6% appearing once. The sample consisted of PBMCs, taken roughly 47 days after the first yellow fever vaccination. This chain joins TRBV28 and TRBJ1-5, with D tentatively TRBD1 (6 bases). This clonotype was obtained from a man aged 18-30 years who received the YFV17D yellow fever vaccine. CDR3 sequence: CASLITGTEQPQHF. The CDR3 DNA follows: TGTGCCAGCTTAATTACAGGGACGGAACAGCCCCAGCATTTT.